This note documents a single T cell receptor beta chain sequence. There is no known antigen for this receptor. No base quality values were provided; no much bigger clone lies one nucleotide off. This sample is part of a study of blood T cell repertoires in COVID-19 (dated by TCRdb to about 2020). In the study overall: Samples from collaborators originated in the United States, Italy and Spain and spanned both the acute and convalescent phases of COVID-19. Where available, HLA class I and class II types were obtained from metadata supplied by the sample provider rather than from assay-based typing. The material from the prospective study consisted of cDNA or gDNA derived from T cells, B-cell-depleted T cells, or PBMCs. The samples were drawn from the first 160 participants of the ongoing ImmuneRACE study and from over a thousand subjects provided by 6 global collaborators. A freely available public database, intended as a resource for researchers studying the immune response to SARS-CoV-2, is where the repertoires were released. Subjects who had been exposed to COVID-19, were actively infected with it, or had recovered from it provided the deeply sampled blood TCRbeta repertoires that made up the dataset. The sample metadata nearly always contained a de-identified subject ID, COVID-19 status, age in years and sex. The full study reports these points: Clinical and demographic metadata were provided uncurated, with the amount varying by source and participant.

At one collaborating source in Seattle, patients were enrolled during active infection and were followed longitudinally through the course of disease. Collaborating institutions collected whole blood in K2EDTA tubes following their own protocols. For TCRbeta analysis, collaborators shipped samples in one of three forms: frozen whole blood, isolated PBMCs, or DNA extracted from either of those sample types. TCRbeta CDR3 regions were amplified from genomic DNA by means of the immunoSEQ Assay, a bias-controlled multiplex PCR. As for the original processing: The number of nucleated cells in each sample was estimated from the amplification of reference gene primers within the assay. Sequence reads were collapsed and filtered to measure the absolute abundance of every unique TCRbeta CDR3 rearrangement. For each sample, productive Simpson clonality was calculated by taking the square root of Simpson's diversity index across productive rearrangements. Entries here come from immuneACCESS through TCRdb and include only in-frame sequences with V and J called. Some clones fail to appear in such tables; in the studies checked, an unresolved V gene covers under half of the shortfall, and the cause of the remainder is unknown. That table gives V, J and clone size, and the DNA gave D and trimming. This sample lists over 150,000 clones; under 95% were detected once. The top ten constitute roughly 5.3% of the sample.

The receptor comes from a young man with COVID-19, enrolled during active disease. Source material: peripheral blood.

The DNA is TGTGCCAGTAGTATAGGACTAGCGGGACCCCAAGAGACCCAGTACTTC. Translated, this gives CASSIGLAGPQETQYF. The sequence links TRBV19 to TRBJ2-5, with 11 middle bases fitting TRBD2. For this chain, trimming is 1 base at the V end and 1 base at the J end, and the number of junction bases without a gene match is 2. Counted from cysteine to phenylalanine, this CDR3 has 16 amino acids. The read is trimmed to its CDR3 DNA, 48 bases read in frame from base 1. CDR1 and CDR2, looked up from the germline V gene (reference sequence), are LNHDA and SQIVND.